The present entry profiles one TCR beta chain with its context. Only in-frame clones appear in the TCRdb table, and some are missing; sequencing was by immunoSEQ multiplex PCR. The table records some 78,000 clones, just under 85% of them present only once. This specimen belongs to a study of identifying expanded T cells in peripheral blood. The V end lost 2 bases, the J end lost 8 bases, and 9 bases lay between the germline ends. CDR3 length: 12 residues. CDR1 is GTSNPN, CDR2 SVGIG, per germline (reference sequence). Sequences were obtained from blood. This clonotype originated in a person aged 18-69 years in good health. The chain combines TRBV30 with TRBJ2-2; D is tentatively TRBD1 or TRBD2 (5 bases each). As DNA, the CDR3 is TGTGCCTGGAGTCGTGGGGGTGGGGAGCTGTTTTTT. Translated: CAWSRGGGELFF.